This T cell receptor beta chain was identified in a study of cytomegalovirus exposure and HLA in healthy donors. The CDR3 covers 15 residues. Germline V lookup: CDR1 MNHNS, CDR2 SASEGT. Between the trimmed V and J ends, which lost 2 bases and 1 base, there was a span of 8 bases. PCR used 60 Vbeta primers and 13 Jbeta primers. Only in-frame clones appear in the TCRdb table, and some are missing; sequencing was by immunoSEQ multiplex PCR. The table shows approximately 140,000 clones, with about four fifths occurring only once. The sample taken for sequencing was PBMCs. The receptor was derived from a male donor in good health and CMV-seronegative. The V call is TRBV6-1, the J call TRBJ2-2; D not resolved. DNA of the CDR3: TGTGCCAGCAGTGAACAGCGCCGGAACACCGGGGAGCTGTTTTTT. Translating it yields CASSEQRRNTGELFF.